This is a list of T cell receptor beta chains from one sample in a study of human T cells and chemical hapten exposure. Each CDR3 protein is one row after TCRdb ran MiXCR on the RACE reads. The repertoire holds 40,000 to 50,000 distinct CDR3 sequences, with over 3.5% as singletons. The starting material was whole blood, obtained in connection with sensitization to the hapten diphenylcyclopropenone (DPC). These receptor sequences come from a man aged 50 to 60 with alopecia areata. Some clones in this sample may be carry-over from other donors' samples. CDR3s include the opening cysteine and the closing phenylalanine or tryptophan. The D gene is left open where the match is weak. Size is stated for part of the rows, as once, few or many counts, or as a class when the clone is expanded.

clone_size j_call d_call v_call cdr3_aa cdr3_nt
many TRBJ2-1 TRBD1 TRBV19 CASRLGQGIYEQFF TGTGCCAGTAGGCTCGGACAGGGGATATATGAGCAGTTCTTC
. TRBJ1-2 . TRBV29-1 CSIDEDGSYGYTF TGCAGCATAGACGAGGACGGGAGCTATGGCTACACCTTC
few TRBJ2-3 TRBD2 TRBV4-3 CASSQVPGLVFVCTQYF TGCGCCAGCAGCCAAGTTCCGGGACTAGTATTCGTTTGCACGCAGTATTTT
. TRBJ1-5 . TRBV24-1 CATSDSFSNQPQHF TGTGCCACCAGTGACAGTTTTAGCAATCAGCCCCAGCATTTT
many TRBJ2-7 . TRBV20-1 CSANAAEQYF TGCAGTGCTAATGCAGCCGAGCAGTACTTC
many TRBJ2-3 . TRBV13 CASSLNEGGTTTDTQYF TGTGCCAGCAGCTTAAACGAGGGCGGGACCACCACAGATACGCAGTATTTT
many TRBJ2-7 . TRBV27 CASTPLGVANEQYF TGTGCCAGCACCCCCCTTGGAGTGGCGAACGAGCAGTACTTC
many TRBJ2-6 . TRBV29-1 CSVGTDGANVLTF TGCAGCGTTGGGACAGACGGGGCCAACGTCCTGACTTTC
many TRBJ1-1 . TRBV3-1 CASSQDRMAFF TGTGCCAGCAGCCAAGATCGAATGGCTTTCTTT
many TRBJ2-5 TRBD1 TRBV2 CASSDMGQIQETQYF TGTGCCAGCAGTGATATGGGACAGATACAAGAGACCCAGTACTTC
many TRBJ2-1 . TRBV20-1 CSASWIVSNEQFF TGCAGTGCTAGCTGGATAGTATCAAATGAGCAGTTCTTC
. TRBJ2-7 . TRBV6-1 CASRGGGREQYF TGTGCCAGCAGAGGCGGAGGGCGGGAGCAGTACTTC
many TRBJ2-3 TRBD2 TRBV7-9 CASSLSGRTTDTQYF TGTGCCAGCAGCCTCAGCGGGAGAACTACAGATACGCAGTATTTT
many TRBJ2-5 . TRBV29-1 CSVDNPTGRVQETQYF TGCAGCGTTGACAACCCCACGGGGCGGGTCCAAGAGACCCAGTACTTC
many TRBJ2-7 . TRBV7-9 CASSLRTLDEQYF TGTGCCAGCAGCCTCCGGACTTTGGACGAGCAGTACTTC
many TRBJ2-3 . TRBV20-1 CSANFDLWVGTQYF TGCAGTGCTAACTTCGATTTGTGGGTTGGTACGCAGTATTTT
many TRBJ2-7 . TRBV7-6 CASSLTTGGIPEQYF TGTGCCAGCAGCTTGACGACAGGTGGCATTCCCGAGCAGTACTTC
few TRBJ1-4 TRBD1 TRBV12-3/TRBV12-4 CASSSPDRDEKLFF TGTGCCAGCAGCTCCCCCGACAGGGATGAAAAACTGTTTTTT
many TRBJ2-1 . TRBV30 CAWSISALKIRKGPYNEQFF TGTGCCTGGAGTATTTCGGCTTTGAAAATCCGTAAGGGGCCCTACAATGAGCAGTTCTTC
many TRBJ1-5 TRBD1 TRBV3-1 CASSQGWTGYQPQHF TGTGCCAGCAGCCAAGGGTGGACAGGGTATCAGCCCCAGCATTTT
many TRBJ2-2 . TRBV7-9 CASSFSPRGGGELFF TGTGCCAGCAGTTTCTCGCCCCGAGGTGGCGGGGAGCTGTTTTTT
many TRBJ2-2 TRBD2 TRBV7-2 CASSLALTSAGELFF TGTGCCAGCAGCTTAGCCCTGACTAGCGCCGGGGAGCTGTTTTTT
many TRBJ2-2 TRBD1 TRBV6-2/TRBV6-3 CASSWGQGSTGELFF TGTGCCAGCAGTTGGGGACAGGGTAGCACCGGGGAGCTGTTTTTT
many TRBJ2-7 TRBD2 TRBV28 CASILGGSGTYEQYF TGTGCCAGCATCTTGGGGGGGTCAGGGACCTACGAGCAGTACTTC
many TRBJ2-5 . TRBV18 CASSPSAGTDGVTQYF TGTGCCAGCTCACCTAGCGCCGGGACGGATGGGGTGACCCAGTACTTC
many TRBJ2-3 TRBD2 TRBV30 CAWTKRERDTQYF TGTGCCTGGACAAAGCGGGAGAGAGATACGCAGTATTTT
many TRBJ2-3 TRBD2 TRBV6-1 CASRGLAGGPDTQYF TGTGCCAGCAGGGGACTAGCGGGAGGGCCAGATACGCAGTATTTT
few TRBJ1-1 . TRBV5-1 CASSSQGGTEAFF TGCGCCAGCAGCTCTCAGGGAGGCACTGAAGCTTTCTTT
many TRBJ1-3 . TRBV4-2 CASSQDWGNTIYF TGTGCCAGCAGCCAAGACTGGGGAAACACCATATATTTT
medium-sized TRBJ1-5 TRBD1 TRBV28 CASSLRTGTQPQHF TGTGCCAGCAGCCTACGGACAGGGACGCAGCCCCAGCATTTT
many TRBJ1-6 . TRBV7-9 CASSLRGNSPLHF TGTGCCAGCAGCCTTAGGGGGAATTCACCCCTCCACTTT
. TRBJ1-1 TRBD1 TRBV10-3 CAISVEGARTEAFF TGTGCCATCAGTGTGGAGGGGGCGCGCACTGAAGCTTTCTTT
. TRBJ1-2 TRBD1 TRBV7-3 CASSRRGARGADYTF TGTGCCAGCAGCAGAAGGGGGGCCAGGGGGGCTGACTACACCTTC
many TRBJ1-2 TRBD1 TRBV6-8 CASTMAGTGTEYGYTF TGTGCCAGCACCATGGCCGGGACAGGGACCGAATATGGCTACACCTTC
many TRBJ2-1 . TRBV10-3 CAISAIDDEQFF TGTGCCATCAGTGCTATAGATGATGAGCAGTTCTTC
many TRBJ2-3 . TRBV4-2 CASSQENGQGSDTQYF TGTGCCAGCAGCCAAGAAAACGGTCAGGGGTCAGATACGCAGTATTTT
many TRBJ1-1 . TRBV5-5 CASSLEMEAFF TGTGCCAGCAGCTTGGAGATGGAAGCTTTCTTT
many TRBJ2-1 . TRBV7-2 CASSQNPGTRDNEQFF TGTGCCAGCAGCCAAAATCCCGGGACAAGAGACAATGAGCAGTTCTTC
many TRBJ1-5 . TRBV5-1 CASSLGPGASNQPQHF TGCGCCAGCAGCTTGGGGCCTGGGGCAAGCAATCAGCCCCAGCATTTT
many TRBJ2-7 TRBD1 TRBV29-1 CSVLQGPSHEQYF TGCAGCGTATTACAGGGGCCCTCCCACGAGCAGTACTTC
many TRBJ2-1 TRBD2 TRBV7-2 CASSLKISGKRVEQFF TGTGCCAGCAGCTTAAAAATTAGCGGGAAGCGGGTTGAGCAGTTCTTC
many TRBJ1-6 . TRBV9 CASSPGSYNSPLHF TGTGCCAGCAGCCCAGGGTCCTATAATTCACCCCTCCACTTT
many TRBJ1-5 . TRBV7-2 CASSLQRSQPQHF TGTGCCAGCAGCTTACAAAGAAGTCAGCCCCAGCATTTT
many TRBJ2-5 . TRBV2 CASKQVETQYF TGTGCCAGCAAACAAGTGGAGACCCAGTACTTC
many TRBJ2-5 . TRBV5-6 CASSSGGETQYF TGTGCCAGCAGCTCCGGTGGGGAGACCCAGTACTTC
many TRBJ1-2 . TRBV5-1 CASSPEGGNHGYTF TGCGCCAGCAGTCCGGAGGGAGGGAACCATGGCTACACCTTC
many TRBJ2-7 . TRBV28 CASMSAGAYEQYF TGTGCCAGCATGAGTGCAGGGGCCTACGAGCAGTACTTC
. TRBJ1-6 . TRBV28 CASRQRNSPLHF TGTGCCAGCAGGCAGCGGAATTCACCCCTCCACTTT
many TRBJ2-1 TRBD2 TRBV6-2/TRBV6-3 CASSSGLAGVGGQFF TGTGCCAGCAGTTCCGGACTAGCGGGAGTGGGGGGGCAGTTCTTC
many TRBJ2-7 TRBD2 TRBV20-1 CSASVPGLAGGSGVYEQYF TGCAGTGCTAGCGTCCCGGGACTAGCGGGAGGGAGTGGAGTGTACGAGCAGTACTTC
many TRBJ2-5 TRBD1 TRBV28 CASSLGKGARQETQYF TGTGCCAGCAGTTTAGGAAAGGGGGCTCGTCAAGAGACCCAGTACTTC
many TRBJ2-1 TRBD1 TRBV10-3 CAISEDPRQGSYNEQFF TGTGCCATCAGTGAGGACCCCAGACAGGGGTCCTACAATGAGCAGTTCTTC
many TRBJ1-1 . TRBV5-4 CASSLARDINTEAFF TGTGCCAGCAGCTTGGCCAGGGATATCAACACTGAAGCTTTCTTT
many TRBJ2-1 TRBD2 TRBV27 CASSSFRGLAGSGTHEQFF TGTGCCAGCAGTTCCTTCAGAGGACTAGCGGGGTCGGGGACCCATGAGCAGTTCTTC
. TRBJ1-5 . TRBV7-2 CASSLEGVGGWNQPQHF TGTGCCAGCAGCTTAGAAGGGGTGGGGGGATGGAATCAGCCCCAGCATTTT